The subject of this entry is one T cell receptor (beta chain). The data were taken from a study of sequential checkpoint blockade in melanoma. Study-wide context: Each arm's sequence ended with maintenance nivolumab.

Treatment reported: randomized to nivolumab then ipilimumab (arm A) or the reverse (arm B). With 7 bases removed from V and 2 bases from J, the gap between germline ends came to 12 bases. The CDR3 runs to 13 residues. This table comes from immunoSEQ multiplex PCR, and its TCRdb copy is limited to in-frame clones, with some not included. The repertoire holds 20,000 or so clones, with approximately 77% as singletons. The sample consisted of CD8+ T cells sorted from blood (inferred from file names), taken from a patient given nivolumab and ipilimumab in sequence. The V gene is TRBV23-1, the J gene TRBJ2-7, with D unresolved. TRBV23-1 is annotated as an ORF whose role is uncertain. This receptor was taken from a human donor with melanoma. CDR3 DNA: TGCGCCAGCACCTTAGGTAGCACCTACGAGCAGTACTTC. Translated, it gives CASTLGSTYEQYF.